This T cell receptor beta chain was captured in a study of CD8 T cells in Susac syndrome. The RNA, roughly 0.5 to 1 ug, was put through reverse transcription using random hexamers. The immunoSEQ assay covered 54 Vbeta and 13 Jbeta segments for CDR3. Each CDR3 protein is one row after TCRdb ran MiXCR on the immunoSEQ multiplex PCR reads. The table has about 66,000 distinct CDR3 sequences, about 94% seen once. Negative isolation yielded CD4+ and CD8+ T cells, and FACS enriched TEMRA cells. Germline CDR1 SQVTM, CDR2 ANQGSEA. The CDR3 has 16 residues. V was clipped by 1 base and J by 4 bases, with 18 bases between them.

The TCR sequence derives from a human donor with multiple sclerosis. The chain is built from TRBV29-1 and TRBJ2-3; possibly TRBD1 or TRBD2 for D (5 bases each). The sample comprised CD8+ T cells from PBMCs. The CDR3 coding sequence is TGCAGCGTTGAAGGGATGTGGGGGTCTGTCCCAGATACGCAGTATTTT. Amino acid sequence: CSVEGMWGSVPDTQYF.